The 8 T cell receptor beta chains listed next were all sequenced from one sample in a study of cytomegalovirus exposure and HLA in healthy donors. Sequencing was performed with immunoSEQ multiplex PCR; in TCRdb, only in-frame clones are kept and a portion is missing. The sample records more than 95,000 clones, approximately 90% being singletons. Sample: PBMCs. These receptors were collected from a woman aged 18-29 years in good health and CMV-seropositive.

This clone showed up just a few times. This chain links TRBV11-2 with TRBJ2-7, with D unresolved. The length of the CDR3 is 13 residues. CDR1 SGHAT and CDR2 FQNNGV come from the germline V gene. The V and J ends lost 5 bases and 2 bases respectively, with 10 bases between them. The CDR3 bases are TGTGCCAGCAGCCCGTCCGGTCCCTACGAGCAGTACTTC. Translated: CASSPSGPYEQYF.

The chain combines TRBV14 with TRBJ1-1; tentative D call: TRBD1 (6 bases). The V end was cut by 4 bases, the J end by 8 bases, with 14 bases between. The CDR3 runs 13 residues. From germline, CDR1 is SGHDN and CDR2 FVKESK. CDR3 in DNA: TGTGCCAGCAGCCCCTTTGGGGGGGCGGAAGCTTTCTTT. Its translation is CASSPFGGAEAFF.

The chain combines TRBV5-1 with TRBJ1-4; D unclear. The V gene's germline CDR1 is SGHRS and CDR2 YFSETQ. There are 14 residues in the CDR3. Trimming removed 5 bases at V and 8 bases at J, with 16 bases between. The CDR3 DNA follows: TGCGCCAGCAGGTCGCAAGGTTTGGAGGAAAAACTGTTTTTT. The encoded protein is CASRSQGLEEKLFF. Variable domain in full (rest from reference TRBV5-1 and TRBJ1-4): KAGVTQTPRYLIKTRGQQVTLSCSPISGHRSVSWYQQTPGQGLQFLFEYFSETQRNKGNFPGRFSGRQFSNSRSEMNVSTLELGDSALYLCASRSQGLEEKLFFGSGTQLSVL.

V and J are TRBV28 and TRBJ1-5, with 7 bases that match TRBD1. CDR1 and CDR2 (germline): MDHEN, SYDVKM. The CDR3 runs to 15 residues. The ends lost 5 bases at V and 2 bases at J; junction bases unmatched: 6. DNA for the CDR3: TGTGCCAGCAGTCCACGGACAGGAGGCAATCAGCCCCAGCATTTT. Protein sequence: CASSPRTGGNQPQHF.

This sequence joins TRBV5-4 and TRBJ1-4; the D is unclear. V lost 2 bases to trimming and J lost 0 bases, with 8 bases between them. The CDR3 has 15 amino acids. Germline-derived CDR1 and CDR2 are SGHNT and YYREEE (reference sequence). The CDR3 bases are TGTGCCAGCAGCTTCGGACTGACAACTAATGAAAAACTGTTTTTT. Translated: CASSFGLTTNEKLFF.

The V gene is TRBV6-1, the J gene TRBJ1-3; tentative D call: TRBD1 (5 bases). Germline loops: CDR1 MNHNS, CDR2 SASEGT. The CDR3 runs 15 residues. With 3 bases removed from V and 4 bases from J, the gap between germline ends came to 13 bases. CDR3 in amino acids: CASSDGQGGGNTIYF. The CDR3 coding sequence is TGTGCCAGCAGTGACGGGCAGGGTGGGGGAAACACCATATATTTT.

This chain links TRBV11-3 with TRBJ2-1; TRBD2 matches at 8 bases. Looked up from germline, CDR1 is SGHNT and CDR2 is YENEEA. Germline trimming cut 5 bases from V and 9 bases from J; bases unmatched to any gene: 9. The CDR3 consists of 14 residues. This CDR3 reads CASSDRGGIGEQFF. CDR3 bases: TGTGCCAGCAGCGATCGGGGGGGAATTGGTGAGCAGTTCTTC.

In DNA form, the CDR3 reads TGTGCCTGGATTTTTCAGAAAGCTTTCTTT. Translating gives CAWIFQKAFF. The chain has TRBV30 and TRBJ1-1; D is unresolved. Trimming left V 4 bases short and J 9 bases short, with 9 bases between. Germline V CDR1 and CDR2: GTSNPN, SVGIG (reference sequence). The CDR3 loop spans 10 amino acids.